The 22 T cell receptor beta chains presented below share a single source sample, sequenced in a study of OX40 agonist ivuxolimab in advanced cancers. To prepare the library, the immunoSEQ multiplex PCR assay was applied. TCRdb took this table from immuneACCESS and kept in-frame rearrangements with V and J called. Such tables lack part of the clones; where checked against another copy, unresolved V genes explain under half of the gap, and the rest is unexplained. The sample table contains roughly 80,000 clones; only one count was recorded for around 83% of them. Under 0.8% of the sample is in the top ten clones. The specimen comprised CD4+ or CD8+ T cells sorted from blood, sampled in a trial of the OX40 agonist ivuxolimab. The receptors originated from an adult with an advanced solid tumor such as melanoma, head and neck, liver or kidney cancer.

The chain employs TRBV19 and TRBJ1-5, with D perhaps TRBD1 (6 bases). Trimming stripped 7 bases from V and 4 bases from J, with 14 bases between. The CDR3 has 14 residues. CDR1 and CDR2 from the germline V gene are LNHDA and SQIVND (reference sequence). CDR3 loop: CASTPGTLNQPQHF. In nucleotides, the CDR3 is TGTGCCAGTACCCCCGGGACATTGAATCAGCCCCAGCATTTT.

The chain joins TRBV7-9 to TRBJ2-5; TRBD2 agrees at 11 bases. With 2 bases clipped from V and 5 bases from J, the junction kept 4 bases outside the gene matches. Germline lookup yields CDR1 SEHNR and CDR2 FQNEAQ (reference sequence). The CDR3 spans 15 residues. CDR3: CASSLRLAGQETQYF. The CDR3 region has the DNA TGTGCCAGCAGCTTAAGACTAGCGGGACAGGAGACCCAGTACTTC.

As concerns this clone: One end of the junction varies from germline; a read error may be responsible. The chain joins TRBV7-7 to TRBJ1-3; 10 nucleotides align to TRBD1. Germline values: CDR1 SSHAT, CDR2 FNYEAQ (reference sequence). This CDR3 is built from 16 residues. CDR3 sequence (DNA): TGTGCTAGCAGCCTCGGGGACAGGGGAACTGGAAACACCATATATTTT. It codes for CASSLGDRGTGNTIYF.

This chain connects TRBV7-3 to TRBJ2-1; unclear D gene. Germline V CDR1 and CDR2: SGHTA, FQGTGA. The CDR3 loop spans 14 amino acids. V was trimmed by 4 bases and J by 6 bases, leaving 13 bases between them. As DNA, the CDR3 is TGTGCCAGCAGCTCGCCCGGGTTCCCCAATGAGCAGTTCTTC. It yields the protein CASSSPGFPNEQFF.

The CDR3 DNA follows: TGTGCCAGCAGCCCCGGGAAAGCAAGAACCTACGAGCAGTACTTC. Residues: CASSPGKARTYEQYF. The V and J genes are TRBV7-8 and TRBJ2-7, with D possibly being TRBD2 (5 bases). CDR1 and CDR2 from the germline V gene are SGHVS and FQNEAQ. CDR3 length equals 15 residues. V was pared by 5 bases and J by 2 bases, with 16 bases between.

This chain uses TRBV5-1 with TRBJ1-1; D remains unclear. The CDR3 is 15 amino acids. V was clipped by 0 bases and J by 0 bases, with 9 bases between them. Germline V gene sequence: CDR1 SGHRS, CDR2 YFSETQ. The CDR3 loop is CASSLEVSMNTEAFF. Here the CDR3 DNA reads TGCGCCAGCAGCTTGGAGGTCAGTATGAACACTGAAGCTTTCTTT. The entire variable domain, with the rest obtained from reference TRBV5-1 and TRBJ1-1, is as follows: KAGVTQTPRYLIKTRGQQVTLSCSPISGHRSVSWYQQTPGQGLQFLFEYFSETQRNKGNFPGRFSGRQFSNSRSEMNVSTLELGDSALYLCASSLEVSMNTEAFFGQGTRLTVV.

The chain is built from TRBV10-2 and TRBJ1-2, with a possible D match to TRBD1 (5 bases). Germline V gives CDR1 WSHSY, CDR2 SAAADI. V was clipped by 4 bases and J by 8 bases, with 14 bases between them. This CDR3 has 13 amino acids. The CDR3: CASSGGDRTGYTF. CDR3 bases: TGCGCCAGCAGTGGAGGGGACCGGACGGGCTACACCTTC.

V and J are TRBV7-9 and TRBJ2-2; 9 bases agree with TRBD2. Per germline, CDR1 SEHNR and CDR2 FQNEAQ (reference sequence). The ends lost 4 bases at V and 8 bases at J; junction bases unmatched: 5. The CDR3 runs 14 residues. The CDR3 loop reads CASSSVTSGGELFF. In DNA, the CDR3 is TGTGCCAGCAGCTCCGTGACTAGCGGTGGGGAGCTGTTTTTT.

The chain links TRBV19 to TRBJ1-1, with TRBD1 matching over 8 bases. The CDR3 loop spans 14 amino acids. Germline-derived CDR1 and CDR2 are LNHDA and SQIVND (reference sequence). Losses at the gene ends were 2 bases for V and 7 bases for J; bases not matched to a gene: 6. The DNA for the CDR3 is TGTGCCAGTAGTATACAGGGGGCGCAGGGTGAAGCTTTCTTT. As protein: CASSIQGAQGEAFF.

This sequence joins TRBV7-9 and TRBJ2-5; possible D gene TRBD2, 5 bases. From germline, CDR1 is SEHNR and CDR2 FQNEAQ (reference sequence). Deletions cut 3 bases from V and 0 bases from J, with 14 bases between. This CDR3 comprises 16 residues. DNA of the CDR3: TGTGCCAGCAGCTTTAATCGGGGTCGGTACCAAGAGACCCAGTACTTC. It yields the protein CASSFNRGRYQETQYF. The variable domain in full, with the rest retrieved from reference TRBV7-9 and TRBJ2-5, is DTGVSQNPRHKITKRGQNVTFRCDPISEHNRLYWYRQTLGQGPEFLTYFQNEAQLEKSRLLSDRFSAERPKGSFSTLEIQRTEQGDSAMYLCASSFNRGRYQETQYFGPGTRLLVL.

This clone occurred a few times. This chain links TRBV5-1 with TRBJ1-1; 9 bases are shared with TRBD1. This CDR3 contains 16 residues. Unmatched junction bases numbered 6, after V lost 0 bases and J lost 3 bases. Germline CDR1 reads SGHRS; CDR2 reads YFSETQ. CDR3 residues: CASSLVTGGWYTEAFF. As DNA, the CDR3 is TGCGCCAGCAGCTTGGTTACAGGGGGCTGGTACACTGAAGCTTTCTTT.

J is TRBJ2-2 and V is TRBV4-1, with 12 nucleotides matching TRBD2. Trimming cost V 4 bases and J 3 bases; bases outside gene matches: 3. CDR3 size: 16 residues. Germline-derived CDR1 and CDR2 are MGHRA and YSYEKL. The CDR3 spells CASSPSGGADTGELFF. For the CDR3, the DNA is TGCGCCAGCAGCCCTAGCGGGGGGGCGGACACCGGGGAGCTGTTTTTT.

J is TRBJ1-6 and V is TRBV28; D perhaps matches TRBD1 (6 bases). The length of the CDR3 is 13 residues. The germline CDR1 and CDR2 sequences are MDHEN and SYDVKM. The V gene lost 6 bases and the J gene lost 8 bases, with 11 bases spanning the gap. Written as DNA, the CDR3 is TGTGCCAGCAGCCTTGGACAGCATTCACCCCTCCACTTT. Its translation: CASSLGQHSPLHF.

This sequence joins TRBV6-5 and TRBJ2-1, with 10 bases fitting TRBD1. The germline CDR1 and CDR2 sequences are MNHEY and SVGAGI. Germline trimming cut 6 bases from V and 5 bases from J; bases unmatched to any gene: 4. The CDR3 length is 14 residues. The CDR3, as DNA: TGTGCCAGCAGGTACGGGACAGGGGACAATGAGCAGTTCTTC. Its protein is CASRYGTGDNEQFF.

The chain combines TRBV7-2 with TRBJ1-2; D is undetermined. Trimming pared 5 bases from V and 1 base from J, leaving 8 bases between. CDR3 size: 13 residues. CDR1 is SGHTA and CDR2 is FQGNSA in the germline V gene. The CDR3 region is CASSPGVNYGYTF. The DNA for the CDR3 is TGTGCCAGCAGCCCCGGGGTTAACTATGGCTACACCTTC. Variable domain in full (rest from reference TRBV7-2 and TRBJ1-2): GAGVSQSPSNKVTEKGKDVELRCDPISGHTALYWYRQSLGQGLEFLIYFQGNSAPDKSGLPSDRFSAERTGGSVSTLTIQRTQQEDSAVYLCASSPGVNYGYTFGSGTRLTVV.

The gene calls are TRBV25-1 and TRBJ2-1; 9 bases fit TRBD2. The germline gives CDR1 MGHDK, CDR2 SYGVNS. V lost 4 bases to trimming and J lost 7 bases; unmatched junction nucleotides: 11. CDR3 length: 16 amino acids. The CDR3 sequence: CASSVPGLADFNEQFF. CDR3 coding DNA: TGTGCCAGCAGTGTCCCGGGACTAGCTGATTTTAATGAGCAGTTCTTC.

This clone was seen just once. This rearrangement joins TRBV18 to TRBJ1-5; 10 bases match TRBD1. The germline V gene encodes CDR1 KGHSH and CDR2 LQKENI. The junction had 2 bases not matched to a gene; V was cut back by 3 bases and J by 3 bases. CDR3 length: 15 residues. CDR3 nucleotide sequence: TGTGCCAGCTCACCGGACAGGGGGTTCAATCAGCCCCAGCATTTT. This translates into CASSPDRGFNQPQHF.

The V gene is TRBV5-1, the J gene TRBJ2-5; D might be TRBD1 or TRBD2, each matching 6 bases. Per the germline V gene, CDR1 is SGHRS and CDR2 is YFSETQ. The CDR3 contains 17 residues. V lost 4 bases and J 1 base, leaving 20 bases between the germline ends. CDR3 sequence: CASSDLMVKGGQETQYF. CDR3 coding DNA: TGCGCCAGCAGCGATCTAATGGTTAAGGGGGGCCAAGAGACCCAGTACTTC.

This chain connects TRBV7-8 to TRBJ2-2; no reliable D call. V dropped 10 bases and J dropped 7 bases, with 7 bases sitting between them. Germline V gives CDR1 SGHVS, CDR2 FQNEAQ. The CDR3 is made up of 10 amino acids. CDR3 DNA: TGTGCCACGTCGGGCGGGGAGCTGTTTTTT. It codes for CATSGGELFF.

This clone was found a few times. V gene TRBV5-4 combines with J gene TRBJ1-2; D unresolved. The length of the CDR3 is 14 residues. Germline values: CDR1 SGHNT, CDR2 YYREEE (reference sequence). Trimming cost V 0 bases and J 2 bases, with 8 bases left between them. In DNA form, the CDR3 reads TGTGCCAGCAGCTTGGCGGCAGCAAACTATGGCTACACCTTC. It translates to CASSLAAANYGYTF.

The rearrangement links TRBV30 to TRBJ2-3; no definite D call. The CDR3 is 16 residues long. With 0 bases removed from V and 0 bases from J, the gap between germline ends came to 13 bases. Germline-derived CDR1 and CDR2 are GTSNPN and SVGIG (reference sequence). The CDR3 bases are TGTGCCTGGAGTGTACCAGTCCACCCCAGCACAGATACGCAGTATTTT. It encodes CAWSVPVHPSTDTQYF.

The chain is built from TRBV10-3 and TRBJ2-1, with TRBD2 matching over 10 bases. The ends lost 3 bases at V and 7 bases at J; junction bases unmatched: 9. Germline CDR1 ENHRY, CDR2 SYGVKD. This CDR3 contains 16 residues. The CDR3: CAISDQAGGRYNEQFF. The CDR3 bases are TGTGCCATCAGTGACCAAGCGGGGGGGAGGTATAATGAGCAGTTCTTC.